Following are 12 T cell receptor beta chains from one sample sequenced in a study of Graves' ophthalmopathy and Graves' hyperthyroidism. The sequenced template was RNA, covering the TCR beta CDR3 region. Second-round multiplex PCR came after first-round RT-PCR with HTBI primers. MiXCR, applied by TCRdb to the multiplex PCR reads, yields one record per CDR3 protein. Of around 1,000,000 distinct CDR3 sequences detected, 35% to 40% appear once; the ten largest clones hold around 10%. Specimen: peripheral blood or thyroid tissue (not recorded which). These receptors were obtained from an adult man with Graves' hyperthyroidism.

This clonotype was observed a handful of times. The genes are TRBV2 and TRBJ1-2; possible D gene TRBD1, 6 bases. Between the trimmed V and J ends, which lost 6 bases and 0 bases, there was a span of 17 bases. The CDR3 is 16 amino acids. Germline CDR1 is SNHLY and CDR2 is FYNNEI. The CDR3 protein is CASSRDRKLTNYGYTF. CDR3 nucleotide sequence: TGTGCCAGCAGCCGCGACAGGAAATTAACTAACTATGGCTACACCTTC.

This clonotype was detected only a few times. J is TRBJ2-7 and V is TRBV4-2; 8 bases agree with TRBD1. Trimming took 5 bases from V and 0 from J; bases not matched to a gene: 9. Germline CDR1 is LGHNA and CDR2 is YNFKEQ. CDR3 size: 16 residues. The CDR3 spells CASSSDRGRLSYEQYF. The CDR3 DNA reads as TGTGCCAGCAGCTCCGACAGGGGCCGGCTCTCCTACGAGCAGTACTTC.

Notes on this clonotype: A read error may explain this, as a much larger clone is one base away. The chain combines TRBV5-1 with TRBJ1-1; D perhaps matches TRBD1 (5 bases). The germline V gene encodes CDR1 SGHRS and CDR2 YFSETQ. This CDR3 has 15 amino acids. The CDR3 region is CAGSSRGTMNTEAFF. In DNA form, the CDR3 reads TGCGCCGGCAGCTCCCGGGGGACGATGAACACTGAAGCTTTCTTT. Combining the CDR3 with reference TRBV5-1 and TRBJ1-1 gives the whole variable domain KAGVTQTPRYLIKTRGQQVTLSCSPISGHRSVSWYQQTPGQGLQFLFEYFSETQRNKGNFPGRFSGRQFSNSRSEMNVSTLELGDSALYLCAGSSRGTMNTEAFFGQGTRLTVV.

J is TRBJ2-7 and V is TRBV19; 8 positions match TRBD2. This CDR3 region has 17 residues. V gave up 4 bases and J gave up 4 bases; unmatched junction bases: 15. The germline CDR1 and CDR2 sequences are LNHDA and SQIVND (reference sequence). CDR3 coding DNA: TGTGCCAGTAGTACCCGGGAGGGCCGTTCAGACTCGTACGAGCAGTACTTC. Amino acids: CASSTREGRSDSYEQYF.

The rearrangement links TRBV5-1 to TRBJ2-7, with TRBD2 matching over 10 bases. In germline, CDR1 is SGHRS, CDR2 YFSETQ. The CDR3 runs to 16 residues. Trimming at V came to 0 bases and at J to 3 bases, leaving 6 bases not matched to a gene. The CDR3, as DNA: TGCGCCAGCAGCTTGGCTTCGCCTAGCGGGGGCTACGAGCAGTACTTC. Translation: CASSLASPSGGYEQYF.

The chain carries TRBV7-2 and TRBJ1-6; 7 positions match TRBD1. CDR1 SGHTA and CDR2 FQGNSA come from the germline V gene. V shed 3 bases, J shed 5 bases, and the junction held 7 bases outside the gene matches. The length of the CDR3 is 16 residues. CDR3 coding DNA: TGTGCCAGCAGCTTCACCCAGGGGACAGATAATTCACCCCTCCACTTT. Its protein is CASSFTQGTDNSPLHF.

The sample holds many counts of this clonotype. The chain is built from TRBV12-3 or TRBV12-4 and TRBJ2-5, with D possibly being TRBD1 (6 bases). The CDR3 consists of 13 residues. V lost 5 bases to trimming and J lost 5 bases, with 12 bases between them. The CDR3 reads CASSPDSSETQYF. In DNA form, the CDR3 reads TGTGCCAGCAGTCCGGACAGTTCCGAGACCCAGTACTTC.

This clonotype appeared a few times. V usage is TRBV9 and J usage is TRBJ2-2, with D perhaps TRBD1 (6 bases). Trimming left V 0 bases short and J 5 bases short, with 20 bases between. Germline-derived CDR1 and CDR2 are SGDLS and YYNGEE. This CDR3 comprises 18 residues. DNA for the CDR3: TGTGCCAGCAGCGTAGATATACAGGGATCCCATGTTACCGGGGAGCTGTTTTTT. It translates to CASSVDIQGSHVTGELFF. Drawing the rest from reference TRBV9 and TRBJ2-2, the complete variable domain is DSGVTQTPKHLITATGQRVTLRCSPRSGDLSVYWYQQSLDQGLQFLIQYYNGEERAKGNILERFSAQQFPDLHSELNLSSLELGDSALYFCASSVDIQGSHVTGELFFGEGSRLTVL.

To note about this clonotype: The junction differs from germline at one of its ends, possibly a read error. J is TRBJ2-5 and V is TRBV7-3; D is perhaps TRBD1 (5 bases). This CDR3 comprises 14 residues. Germline CDR1 and CDR2: SGHTA and FQGTGA. The CDR3 reads CAGSSPAREETQYF. The CDR3 DNA reads TGTGCCGGCAGCTCACCCGCCAGGGAAGAGACCCAGTACTTC.

This sequence joins TRBV6-1 and TRBJ1-1; TRBD1 might be the D (5 bases). CDR1 is MNHNS and CDR2 is SASEGT in the germline V gene. CDR3 length equals 14 residues. The ends were cut back, 5 bases at V and 1 base at J, with 11 bases in the middle. Here the CDR3 reads CASSYYGGNTEAFF. The CDR3 nucleotides read TGTGCCAGCAGTTACTACGGGGGGAACACTGAAGCTTTCTTT.

This clonotype was counted a few times. The chain employs TRBV10-3 and TRBJ1-4; D is unresolved. The CDR3 sequence is 13 residues long. V shed 3 bases and J shed 2 bases, with 4 bases lying between them. Looked up from germline, CDR1 is ENHRY and CDR2 is SYGVKD. CDR3: CAISEVTNEKLFF. The CDR3 DNA follows: TGTGCCATCAGTGAAGTGACTAATGAAAAACTGTTTTTT.

The chain has TRBV15 and TRBJ1-2; no definite D call. CDR3 length: 16 amino acids. Trimming took 3 bases from V and 8 from J, leaving 22 bases between them. CDR1 LNHNV and CDR2 YYDKDF come from the germline V gene (reference sequence). CDR3 in amino acids: CATSSYGSAEGLGYTF. The CDR3 bases are TGTGCCACCAGCAGTTACGGGTCGGCGGAGGGTCTGGGCTACACCTTC. The variable domain in full, with the rest retrieved from reference TRBV15 and TRBJ1-2, is DAMVIQNPRYQVTQFGKPVTLSCSQTLNHNVMYWYQQKSSQAPKLLFHYYDKDFNNEADTPDNFQSRRPNTSFCFLDIRSPGLGDTAMYLCATSSYGSAEGLGYTFGSGTRLTVV.